The 8 T cell receptor beta chains given below trace back to one sample, sequenced in a study of blood T cells in healthy people across ages. Alongside a J-beta primer mix, a sample-barcoded 5' primer served in a second PCR lasting roughly 7 to 12 cycles. MiXCR, run by TCRdb on the 5' RACE reads, gives a single entry per CDR3 protein. Counted here are 1 million or so distinct CDR3 sequences, about 23% occurring once; the ten biggest clones make up less than 0.75%. The same sample was also studied in work on T cells of mothers and their children.

Sample: blood. The receptors come from a girl aged 2-10 years in good health.

This clonotype occurred a few times. V is TRBV11-2 and J is TRBJ2-7, with 7 bases fitting TRBD2. Germline V lookup: CDR1 SGHAT, CDR2 FQNNGV. V lost 5 bases and J lost 0; bases outside the gene matches: 7. The CDR3 consists of 15 residues. CDR3 sequence (DNA): TGTGCCAGCAGCCCAATAGCGGGTAGCTCCTACGAGCAGTACTTC. It specifies CASSPIAGSSYEQYF.

V is TRBV4-3 and J is TRBJ1-3; TRBD1 agrees at 7 bases. The J call could be wrong; TRBJ1-1 is a better fit for the DNA end. This CDR3 is 14 amino acids long. Germline V CDR1 and CDR2: LGHNA, YSLEER. CDR3: CASSQATGRYEAFF. CDR3 coding DNA: TGCGCCAGCAGCCAAGCGACAGGGAGGTACGAAGCTTTCTTT.

This clonotype was observed a handful of times. A much bigger clone sits one base away, suggesting this may be a read error. Given the absence of the conserved phenylalanine or tryptophan at the CDR3 end, a read error is likely. The chain combines TRBV20-1 with TRBJ2-5; TRBD2 matches 8 bases. CDR1 is DFQATT, CDR2 SNEGSKA, per germline (reference sequence). CDR3 length: 14 amino acids. V trimming: 3 bases; J trimming: 2 bases; junction bases outside the gene matches: 5. For the CDR3, the DNA is TGCAGTGCTAGGGGTACTAGCGGACAAGAGACCCAGTACTAC. Protein product: CSARGTSGQETQYY.

This clonotype has more than one count but fewer than ten. The genes are TRBV9 and TRBJ2-5; 9 nucleotides align to TRBD1. The tail of the sequence fits TRBJ2-7 better, so the J call may be wrong. Germline CDR1 reads SGDLS; CDR2 reads YYNGEE. This CDR3 contains 16 residues. The CDR3 DNA follows: TGTGCCAGCAGCGCGGGACAGGGAAAATCAGTCTACGAGCAGTACTTC. This encodes CASSAGQGKSVYEQYF.

The chain couples TRBV7-8 to TRBJ2-7, with 7 bases fitting TRBD2. The CDR3 is 15 amino acids. Trimming cost V 5 bases and J 4 bases; bases outside gene matches: 11. Per germline, CDR1 SGHVS and CDR2 FQNEAQ. The CDR3 protein is CASSQFLGREYEQYF. In DNA form, the CDR3 reads TGTGCCAGCAGCCAATTTCTGGGGCGGGAGTACGAGCAGTACTTC.

The chain links TRBV24-1 to TRBJ2-3, with 7 nucleotides matching TRBD1. CDR3 size: 18 residues. Germline V gene data show CDR1 as KGHDR and CDR2 as SFDVKD. Trimming cost V 2 bases and J 3 bases; bases outside gene matches: 13. DNA for the CDR3: TGTGCCACCAGTGATTCCGACAGGGATTTGTTACGTACAGATACGCAGTATTTT. It is translated as CATSDSDRDLLRTDTQYF.

This clonotype was counted between two and nine times. The chain links TRBV5-1 to TRBJ2-1, with TRBD2 as a possible D gene (6 bases). The germline V and J ends were trimmed by 4 bases and 12 bases, with 14 bases remaining between them. The CDR3 loop spans 12 amino acids. CDR1 and CDR2 from the germline V gene are SGHRS and YFSETQ. DNA for the CDR3: TGCGCCAGCAGCCCCGGGAGCCGGGGGCAGTTCTTC. Residues: CASSPGSRGQFF.

This clonotype was seen more than once but under ten times. The rearrangement joins TRBV20-1 to TRBJ2-1; tentatively, D is TRBD2 (6 bases). CDR3 length: 12 residues. Germline V gene lookup returns CDR1 DFQATT and CDR2 SNEGSKA (reference sequence). V dropped 0 bases and J dropped 7 bases, with 7 bases sitting between them. The DNA for the CDR3 is TGCAGTGCTAGAGATAGCGGAAATGAGCAGTTCTTC. Its protein is CSARDSGNEQFF.